The 25 T cell receptor beta chains listed next were all sequenced from one sample in a study of post-analysis software for immune sequencing data. Unique molecular identifiers were carried by the TCR beta cDNA libraries. TCRdb re-derived calls from the PCR reads in MiXCR, one entry per CDR3 protein. The data hold roughly 620,000 distinct CDR3 sequences, with 44% observed a single time. Findings and limits, study-wide: Controls had lower frequencies than patients of a handful of TRBV segments, which included TRBV5-6, TRBV5-1 and TRBV20-1.

These receptors lack a known antigen. The sample taken for sequencing was blood. The origin of the receptors is a girl between 10 and 17 years old with multiple sclerosis.

This clonotype has only a few counts. The CDR3 nucleotides are TGTGCCATCAAGGACAGGGGTGATCAGCCCCAGCATTTT. Translated, it gives CAIKDRGDQPQHF. V and J are TRBV12-3 or TRBV12-4 and TRBJ1-5; the match to TRBD1 covers 9 bases. J gave up 5 bases and V 10 bases, and 6 bases lay outside the gene matches. The CDR3 spans 13 residues.

This clonotype showed up just a few times. The V call is TRBV9, the J call TRBJ2-7; D not certain. Germline values: CDR1 SGDLS, CDR2 YYNGEE. This CDR3 has 14 residues. Between the trimmed V and J ends, which lost 0 bases and 3 bases, there was a span of 10 bases. CDR3 DNA: TGTGCCAGCAGCGTAGACGGAAAGTTCTACGAGCAGTACTTC. Protein sequence: CASSVDGKFYEQYF.

This clonotype was observed a handful of times. The J gene is TRBJ1-1, the V gene TRBV5-1, with 8 positions matching TRBD1. Trimming took 4 bases from V and 0 from J; bases not matched to a gene: 2. Germline V lookup: CDR1 SGHRS, CDR2 YFSETQ. CDR3 size: 14 residues. The CDR3 DNA is TGCGCCAGCAGCGGGACAGGCCTGAACACTGAAGCTTTCTTT. Protein sequence: CASSGTGLNTEAFF.

This sequence joins TRBV7-9 and TRBJ2-1; tentative D call: TRBD2 (6 bases). In germline, CDR1 is SEHNR, CDR2 FQNEAQ (reference sequence). The V end was cut by 5 bases, the J end by 0 bases, with 11 bases between. The CDR3 length is 15 residues. The CDR3 sequence is CASSLRRGSYNEQFF. DNA for the CDR3: TGTGCCAGCAGCCTCCGGCGGGGCTCCTACAATGAGCAGTTCTTC.

A few counts support this clonotype. The J gene is TRBJ1-2, the V gene TRBV9; D is possibly TRBD1 (6 bases). V was pared by 5 bases and J by 4 bases, with 24 bases between. The CDR3 sequence is 17 residues long. Germline values: CDR1 SGDLS, CDR2 YYNGEE. In DNA, the CDR3 is TGTGCCAGCAGAAGAGCCGCACCCAGGGGCCTAGGCTATGGCTACACCTTC. Residues: CASRRAAPRGLGYGYTF.

The rearrangement uses TRBV12-3 or TRBV12-4 and TRBJ2-3; 9 positions agree with TRBD2. This CDR3 spans 15 amino acids. Losses at the gene ends were 5 bases for V and 2 bases for J; bases not matched to a gene: 5. The CDR3: CASSPLAGITDTQYF. Here the CDR3 DNA reads TGTGCCAGCAGTCCCCTAGCGGGGATCACAGATACGCAGTATTTT.

This clonotype was observed a single time. This rearrangement joins TRBV5-6 to TRBJ2-2; a weak D match, TRBD1 (5 bases). This CDR3 spans 16 amino acids. Looked up from germline, CDR1 is SGHDT and CDR2 is YYEEEE. V lost 4 bases, J lost 6 bases, and 19 bases lay in between. In DNA form, the CDR3 reads TGTGCCAGCAGCCGGGTGGAACAGGTCAACTCCGGGGAGCTGTTTTTT. It encodes CASSRVEQVNSGELFF.

This clonotype turned up a few times. V gene TRBV11-2 combines with J gene TRBJ2-7; unclear D gene. Germline V gene sequence: CDR1 SGHAT, CDR2 FQNNGV. The CDR3 totals 14 residues. The V gene lost 1 base and the J gene lost 3 bases, with 10 bases spanning the gap. DNA of the CDR3: TGTGCCAGCAGCTTAGTGCGCAGCTTCTACGAGCAGTACTTC. Its protein is CASSLVRSFYEQYF.

The V gene is TRBV5-6, the J gene TRBJ2-1, with a possible D match to TRBD2 (6 bases). CDR1 is SGHDT and CDR2 is YYEEEE in the germline V gene. The V and J ends lost 4 bases and 5 bases respectively, with 13 bases between them. This CDR3 has 14 amino acids. The CDR3 DNA follows: TGTGCCAGCAGCAGGGGACTCCTAGACAATGAGCAGTTCTTC. This translates into CASSRGLLDNEQFF.

CDR3 loop: CASSVQPGTGLYEQYF. Written as DNA, the CDR3 is TGTGCCAGCAGCGTCCAGCCGGGGACAGGGCTCTACGAGCAGTACTTC. J is TRBJ2-7 and V is TRBV7-2; the match to TRBD1 covers 9 bases. The CDR3 spans 16 residues. The V segment lost 5 bases and the J segment 3 bases; nucleotides outside the gene matches: 11. The germline gives CDR1 SGHTA, CDR2 FQGNSA.

This chain uses TRBV4-1 with TRBJ1-1; 7 nucleotides line up with TRBD1. J gave up 1 base and V 8 bases, and 4 bases lay outside the gene matches. The CDR3 runs 13 residues. Germline CDR1 MGHRA, CDR2 YSYEKL. The CDR3 here is CASRSGGNTEAFF. CDR3 nucleotides: TGCGCCAGCCGCTCAGGGGGGAACACTGAAGCTTTCTTT.

V usage is TRBV5-5 and J usage is TRBJ2-7; 8 nucleotides align to TRBD2. This CDR3 contains 14 residues. Losses at the gene ends were 6 bases for V and 2 bases for J; bases not matched to a gene: 7. Germline CDR1 and CDR2: SGHKS and YYEKEE (reference sequence). CDR3 region: CASNLGGRTYEQYF. In nucleotides, the CDR3 is TGTGCCAGCAACCTGGGCGGGAGGACCTACGAGCAGTACTTC.

The J gene is TRBJ2-5, the V gene TRBV25-1; 9 bases map to TRBD1. V trimming: 7 bases; J trimming: 0 bases; junction bases outside the gene matches: 6. The V gene's germline CDR1 is MGHDK and CDR2 SYGVNS. This CDR3 has 15 amino acids. CDR3 region: CASTQGAGDQETQYF. The CDR3 coding sequence is TGTGCCAGCACACAGGGGGCAGGGGACCAAGAGACCCAGTACTTC.

The chain couples TRBV6-2 or TRBV6-3 to TRBJ2-7, with 8 bases identical to TRBD1. The CDR3 consists of 14 residues. CDR1 and CDR2 (germline): MNHEY, SVGEGT. With 7 bases clipped from V and 1 base from J, the junction kept 6 bases outside the gene matches. The CDR3 here is CASMTRTGSYEQYF. The CDR3 DNA reads TGTGCCAGCATGACCCGGACAGGGTCCTACGAGCAGTACTTC.

The genes are TRBV7-2 and TRBJ2-5; D is unclear. The CDR3 loop spans 13 amino acids. Trimming took off 5 bases at V and 1 base at J, with 8 bases between the two ends. Germline V lookup: CDR1 SGHTA, CDR2 FQGNSA. CDR3 amino acids: CASSRTFQETQYF. As DNA, the CDR3 is TGTGCCAGCAGCCGGACCTTCCAAGAGACCCAGTACTTC.

This clonotype was seen a few times. The chain joins TRBV20-1 to TRBJ2-5, with D unclear. Trimming pared 0 bases from V and 1 base from J, leaving 9 bases between. The CDR3 is 14 residues long. The germline CDR1 and CDR2 sequences are DFQATT and SNEGSKA (reference sequence). The CDR3 reads CSARDFGFQETQYF. The CDR3, as DNA: TGCAGTGCTAGAGACTTCGGCTTCCAAGAGACCCAGTACTTC.

CDR3 sequence reads: CASSSGPSSPGELFF. CDR3 bases: TGTGCCAGCAGCTCGGGACCTTCCTCGCCCGGGGAGCTGTTTTTT. J is TRBJ2-2 and V is TRBV11-3; D assignment may be TRBD1 or TRBD2 (5 bases each). Per germline, CDR1 SGHNT and CDR2 YENEEA. V gave up 4 bases and J gave up 6 bases, with 15 bases separating them. CDR3 length: 15 residues.

This clonotype has just a few counts. The chain carries TRBV20-1 and TRBJ2-5, with 11 bases identical to TRBD2. The CDR3 extends over 16 amino acids. The V segment lost 4 bases and the J segment 11 bases; nucleotides outside the gene matches: 18. Germline V gives CDR1 DFQATT, CDR2 SNEGSKA (reference sequence). The CDR3, as DNA: TGCAGTGCTATTCCGAGACTAGCGGGATTGCTGGGGGAGCAGTACTTC. Amino acids: CSAIPRLAGLLGEQYF.

The rearrangement uses TRBV4-2 and TRBJ2-7; 7 bases align to TRBD1. CDR3 length: 15 amino acids. Germline loops: CDR1 LGHNA, CDR2 YNFKEQ. The junction had 3 bases not matched to a gene; V was cut back by 0 bases and J by 1 base. The CDR3 spells CASSQEGTASYEQYF. CDR3 bases: TGTGCCAGCAGCCAAGAGGGGACAGCTTCCTACGAGCAGTACTTC.

This rearrangement joins TRBV27 to TRBJ2-7; 8 bases map to TRBD1. V was clipped by 5 bases and J by 5 bases; unmatched bases: 11. Germline loops: CDR1 MNHEY, CDR2 SMNVEV (reference sequence). The CDR3 runs to 15 residues. Here the CDR3 DNA reads TGTGCCAGCAGTCCAGGGGGCGCGGTGTCCAACGAGCAGTACTTC. Residues: CASSPGGAVSNEQYF.

The rearrangement uses TRBV7-2 and TRBJ2-4; TRBD2 agrees at 11 bases. Germline CDR1 reads SGHTA; CDR2 reads FQGNSA. The length of the CDR3 is 17 residues. Unmatched junction bases numbered 11, after V lost 5 bases and J lost 5 bases. CDR3 amino acids: CASSVGGTSGGQNIQYF. The CDR3 DNA sequence: TGTGCCAGCAGCGTAGGGGGGACTAGCGGAGGGCAAAACATTCAGTACTTC. The entire variable domain, with the rest obtained from reference TRBV7-2 and TRBJ2-4, is as follows: GAGVSQSPSNKVTEKGKDVELRCDPISGHTALYWYRQSLGQGLEFLIYFQGNSAPDKSGLPSDRFSAERTGGSVSTLTIQRTQQEDSAVYLCASSVGGTSGGQNIQYFGAGTRLSVL.

J is TRBJ2-3 and V is TRBV20-1; TRBD2 matches 8 bases. The CDR3 is made up of 16 amino acids. Looked up from germline, CDR1 is DFQATT and CDR2 is SNEGSKA (reference sequence). The J segment lost 0 bases and the V segment lost 6 bases, leaving 11 bases of the junction unmatched. The DNA for the CDR3 is TGCAGTGCCCACACAATACTAGCGGCTAGCACAGATACGCAGTATTTT. It yields the protein CSAHTILAASTDTQYF.

The sample holds a few counts of this clonotype. The chain joins TRBV7-3 to TRBJ2-5; TRBD2 is a possible D gene (7 bases). In germline, CDR1 is SGHTA, CDR2 FQGTGA. V was pared by 2 bases and J by 4 bases, with 14 bases between. CDR3 length: 15 amino acids. The CDR3 reads CASSLWGGLGETQYF. The CDR3 coding sequence is TGTGCCAGCAGCTTATGGGGGGGCCTAGGAGAGACCCAGTACTTC. Full variable domain (remainder filled in from reference TRBV7-3 and TRBJ2-5): GAGVSQTPSNKVTEKGKYVELRCDPISGHTALYWYRQSLGQGPEFLIYFQGTGAADDSGLPNDRFFAVRPEGSVSTLKIQRTERGDSAVYLCASSLWGGLGETQYFGPGTRLLVL.

The genes are TRBV7-9 and TRBJ2-1; TRBD2 matches 7 bases. The V gene's germline CDR1 is SEHNR and CDR2 FQNEAQ (reference sequence). This CDR3 comprises 15 residues. The junction had 4 bases not matched to a gene; V was cut back by 5 bases and J by 0 bases. This chain's CDR3 is CASSPWGGSYNEQFF. CDR3 DNA sequence: TGTGCCAGCAGCCCTTGGGGGGGCTCCTACAATGAGCAGTTCTTC.

The chain carries TRBV4-1 and TRBJ2-7, with D uncertain. The V end lost 3 bases, the J end lost 2 bases, and 8 bases lay between the germline ends. This CDR3 spans 13 amino acids. The V gene's germline CDR1 is MGHRA and CDR2 YSYEKL. Here the CDR3 reads CASSQANTYEQYF. CDR3 nucleotides: TGCGCCAGCAGCCAGGCTAATACCTACGAGCAGTACTTC.